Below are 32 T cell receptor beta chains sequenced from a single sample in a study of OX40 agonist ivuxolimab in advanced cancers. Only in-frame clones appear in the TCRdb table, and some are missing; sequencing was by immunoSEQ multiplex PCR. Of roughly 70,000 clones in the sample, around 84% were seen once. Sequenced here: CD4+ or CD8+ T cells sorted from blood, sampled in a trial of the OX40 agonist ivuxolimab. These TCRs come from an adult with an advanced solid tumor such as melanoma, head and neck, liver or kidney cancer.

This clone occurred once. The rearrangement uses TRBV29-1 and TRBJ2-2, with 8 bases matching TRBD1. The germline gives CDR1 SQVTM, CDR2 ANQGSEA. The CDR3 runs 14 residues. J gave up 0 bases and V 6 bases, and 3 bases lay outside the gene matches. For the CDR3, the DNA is TGCAGCGTCCGGACAGGGACGAACACCGGGGAGCTGTTTTTT. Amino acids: CSVRTGTNTGELFF.

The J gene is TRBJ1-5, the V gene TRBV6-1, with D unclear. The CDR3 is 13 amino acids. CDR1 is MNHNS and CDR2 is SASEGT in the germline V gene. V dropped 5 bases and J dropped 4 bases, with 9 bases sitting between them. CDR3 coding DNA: TGTGCCAGCAGTACGGACCCGAATCAGCCCCAGCATTTT. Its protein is CASSTDPNQPQHF.

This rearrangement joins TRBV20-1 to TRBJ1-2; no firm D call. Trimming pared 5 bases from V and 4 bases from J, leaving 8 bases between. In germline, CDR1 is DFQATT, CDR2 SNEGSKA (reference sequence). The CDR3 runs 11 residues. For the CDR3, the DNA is TGCAGTGCTTTGGAGGGCTATGGCTACACCTTC. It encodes CSALEGYGYTF.

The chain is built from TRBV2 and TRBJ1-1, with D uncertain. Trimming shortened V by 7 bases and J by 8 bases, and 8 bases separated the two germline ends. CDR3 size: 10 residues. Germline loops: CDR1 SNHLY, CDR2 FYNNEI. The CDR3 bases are TGTGCCAGCATTGTGGTAGAAGCTTTCTTT. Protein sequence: CASIVVEAFF.

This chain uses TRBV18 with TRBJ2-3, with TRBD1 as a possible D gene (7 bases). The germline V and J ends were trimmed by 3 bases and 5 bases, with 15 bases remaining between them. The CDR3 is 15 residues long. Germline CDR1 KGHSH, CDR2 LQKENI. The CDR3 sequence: CASSPFFQGGDTQYF. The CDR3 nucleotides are TGTGCCAGCTCACCTTTTTTTCAGGGGGGAGATACGCAGTATTTT.

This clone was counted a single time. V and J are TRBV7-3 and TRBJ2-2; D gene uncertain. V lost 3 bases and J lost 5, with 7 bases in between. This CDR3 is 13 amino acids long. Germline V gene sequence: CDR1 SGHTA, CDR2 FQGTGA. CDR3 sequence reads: CASSFKGTGELFF. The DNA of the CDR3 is TGTGCCAGCAGCTTTAAAGGAACCGGGGAGCTGTTTTTT.

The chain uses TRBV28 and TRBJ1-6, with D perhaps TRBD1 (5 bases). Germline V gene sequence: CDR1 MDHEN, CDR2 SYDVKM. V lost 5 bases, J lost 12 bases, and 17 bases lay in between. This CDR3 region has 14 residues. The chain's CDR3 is CASSPLEGLLPLHF. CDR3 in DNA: TGTGCCAGCAGTCCCCTGGAGGGGTTGTTACCCCTCCACTTT.

The CDR3 sequence is CASISTLTGGTIYF. DNA for the CDR3: TGTGCCAGCATTTCTACCTTGACAGGGGGAACCATATATTTT. The chain combines TRBV6-5 with TRBJ1-3; the match to TRBD1 covers 9 bases. The CDR3 spans 14 residues. With 7 bases clipped from V and 10 bases from J, the junction kept 11 bases outside the gene matches. Germline V lookup: CDR1 MNHEY, CDR2 SVGAGI.

The CDR3 protein is CASSEASVRETQYF. In nucleotides, the CDR3 is TGTGCCAGCAGTGAAGCTAGCGTTCGGGAGACCCAGTACTTC. The rearrangement links TRBV2 to TRBJ2-5; tentatively, D is TRBD2 (5 bases). CDR1 is SNHLY and CDR2 is FYNNEI in the germline V gene. Trimming removed 0 bases from V and 5 bases from J, with 10 bases in between. CDR3 length: 14 residues.

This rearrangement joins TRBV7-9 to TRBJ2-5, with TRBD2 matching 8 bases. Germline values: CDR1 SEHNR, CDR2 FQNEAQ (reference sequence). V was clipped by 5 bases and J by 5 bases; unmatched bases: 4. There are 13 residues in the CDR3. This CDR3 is CASSTGGRETQYF. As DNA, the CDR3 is TGTGCCAGCAGCACGGGGGGGCGGGAGACCCAGTACTTC.

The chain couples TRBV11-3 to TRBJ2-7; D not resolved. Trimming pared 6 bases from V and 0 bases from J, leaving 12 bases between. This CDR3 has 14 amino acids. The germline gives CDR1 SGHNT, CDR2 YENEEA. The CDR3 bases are TGTGCCAGCAGGCCGGGTTCTACCTCCTACGAGCAGTACTTC. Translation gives CASRPGSTSYEQYF.

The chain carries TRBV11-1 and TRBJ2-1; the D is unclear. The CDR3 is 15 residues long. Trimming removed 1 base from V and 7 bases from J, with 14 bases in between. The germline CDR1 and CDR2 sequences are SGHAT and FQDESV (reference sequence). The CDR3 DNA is TGTGCCAGCAGCTTAGGGCCCCCTATACAAAATGAGCAGTTCTTC. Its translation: CASSLGPPIQNEQFF.

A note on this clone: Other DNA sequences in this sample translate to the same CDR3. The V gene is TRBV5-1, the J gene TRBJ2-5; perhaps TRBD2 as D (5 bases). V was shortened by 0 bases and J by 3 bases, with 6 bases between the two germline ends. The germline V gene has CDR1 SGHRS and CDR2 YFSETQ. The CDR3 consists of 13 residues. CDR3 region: CASSLGGKETQYF. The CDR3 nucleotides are TGCGCCAGCAGCTTGGGAGGGAAAGAGACCCAGTACTTC.

CDR3 sequence: CASSATTSNTGELFF. CDR3 sequence (DNA): TGTGCCAGCAGTGCCACCACATCGAACACCGGGGAGCTGTTTTTT. V usage is TRBV2 and J usage is TRBJ2-2; D is undetermined. This CDR3 has 15 residues. Germline values: CDR1 SNHLY, CDR2 FYNNEI. V was pared by 4 bases and J by 0 bases, with 9 bases between.

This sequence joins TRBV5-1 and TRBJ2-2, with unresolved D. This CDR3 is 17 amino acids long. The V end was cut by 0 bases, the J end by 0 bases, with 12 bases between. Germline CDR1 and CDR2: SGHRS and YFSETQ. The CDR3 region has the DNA TGCGCCAGCAGCTTGGAGTTAGCCTATTCGAACACCGGGGAGCTGTTTTTT. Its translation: CASSLELAYSNTGELFF.

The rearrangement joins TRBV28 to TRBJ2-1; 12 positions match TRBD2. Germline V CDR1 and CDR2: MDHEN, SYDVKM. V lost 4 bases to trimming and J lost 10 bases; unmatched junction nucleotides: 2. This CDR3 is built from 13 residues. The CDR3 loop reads CASSWGTSGEQFF. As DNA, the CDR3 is TGTGCCAGCAGTTGGGGGACTAGCGGGGAGCAGTTCTTC. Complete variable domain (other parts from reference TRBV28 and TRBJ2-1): DVKVTQSSRYLVKRTGEKVFLECVQDMDHENMFWYRQDPGLGLRLIYFSYDVKMKEKGDIPEGYSVSREKKERFSLILESASTNQTSMYLCASSWGTSGEQFFGPGTRLTVL.

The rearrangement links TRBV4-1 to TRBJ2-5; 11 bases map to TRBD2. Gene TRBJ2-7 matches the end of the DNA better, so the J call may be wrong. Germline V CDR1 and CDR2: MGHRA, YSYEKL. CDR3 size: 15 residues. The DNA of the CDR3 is TGCGCCAGCAGCCAGGGACTAGCGGTGGGCTACGAGCAGTACTTC. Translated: CASSQGLAVGYEQYF.

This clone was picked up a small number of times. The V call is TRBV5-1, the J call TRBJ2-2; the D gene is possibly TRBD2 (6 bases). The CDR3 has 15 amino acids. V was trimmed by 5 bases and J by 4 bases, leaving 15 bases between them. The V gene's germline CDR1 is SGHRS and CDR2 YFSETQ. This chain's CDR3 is CASRVGTGVTGELFF. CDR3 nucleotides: TGCGCCAGCAGGGTCGGGACGGGGGTCACCGGGGAGCTGTTTTTT. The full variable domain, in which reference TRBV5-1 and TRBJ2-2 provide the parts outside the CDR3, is KAGVTQTPRYLIKTRGQQVTLSCSPISGHRSVSWYQQTPGQGLQFLFEYFSETQRNKGNFPGRFSGRQFSNSRSEMNVSTLELGDSALYLCASRVGTGVTGELFFGEGSRLTVL.

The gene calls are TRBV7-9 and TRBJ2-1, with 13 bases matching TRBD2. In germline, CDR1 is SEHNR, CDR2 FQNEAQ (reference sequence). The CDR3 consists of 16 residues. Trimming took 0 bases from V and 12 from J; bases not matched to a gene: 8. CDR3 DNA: TGTGCCAGCAGCTTAGCGTCGGGACTAGCGGGGTTAGGGCAGTTCTTC. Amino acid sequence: CASSLASGLAGLGQFF.

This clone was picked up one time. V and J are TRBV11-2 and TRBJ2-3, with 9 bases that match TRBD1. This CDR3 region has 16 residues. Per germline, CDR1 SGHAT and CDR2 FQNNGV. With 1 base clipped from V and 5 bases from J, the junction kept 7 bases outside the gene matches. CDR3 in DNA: TGTGCCAGCAGCTTAGCTGGGACAGGGATAGGAGATACGCAGTATTTT. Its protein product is CASSLAGTGIGDTQYF.

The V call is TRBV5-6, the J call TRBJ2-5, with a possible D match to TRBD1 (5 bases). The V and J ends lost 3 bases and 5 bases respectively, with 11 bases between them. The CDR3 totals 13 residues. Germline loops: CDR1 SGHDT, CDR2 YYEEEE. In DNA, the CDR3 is TGTGCCAGCAGCTGGCAGGGTAGTGAGACCCAGTACTTC. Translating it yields CASSWQGSETQYF. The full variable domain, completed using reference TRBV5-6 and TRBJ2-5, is DAGVTQSPTHLIKTRGQQVTLRCSPKSGHDTVSWYQQALGQGPQFIFQYYEEEERQRGNFPDRFSGHQFPNYSSELNVNALLLGDSALYLCASSWQGSETQYFGPGTRLLVL.

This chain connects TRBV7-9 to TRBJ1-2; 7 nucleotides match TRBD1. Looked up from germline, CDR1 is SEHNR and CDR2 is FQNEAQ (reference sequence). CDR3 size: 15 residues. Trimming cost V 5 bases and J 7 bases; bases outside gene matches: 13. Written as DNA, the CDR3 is TGTGCCAGCAGCCAAAGTCGGGGGACAGAAGGTGGCTACACCTTC. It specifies CASSQSRGTEGGYTF.

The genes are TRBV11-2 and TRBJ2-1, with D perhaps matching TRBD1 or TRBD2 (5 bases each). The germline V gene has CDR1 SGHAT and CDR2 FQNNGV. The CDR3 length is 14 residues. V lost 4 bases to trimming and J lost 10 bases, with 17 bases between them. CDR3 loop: CASSSPGARKEQFF. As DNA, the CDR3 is TGTGCCAGCAGCTCGCCCGGGGCAAGGAAAGAGCAGTTCTTC.

The CDR3 is CASTPGQITNTEAFF. DNA for the CDR3: TGTGCCAGCACCCCTGGACAGATTACGAACACTGAAGCTTTCTTT. J is TRBJ1-1 and V is TRBV6-1; D is perhaps TRBD1 (6 bases). The CDR3 totals 15 residues. Germline V gives CDR1 MNHNS, CDR2 SASEGT. V was pared by 7 bases and J by 1 base, with 16 bases between.

The CDR3 DNA is TGTGCCTGGAGGGGGGGTAACTACGAGCAGTACTTC. Its translation: CAWRGGNYEQYF. The chain links TRBV30 to TRBJ2-7, with a possible D match to TRBD2 (6 bases). This CDR3 has 12 residues. V dropped 3 bases and J dropped 3 bases, with 9 bases sitting between them. CDR1 and CDR2 from the germline V gene are GTSNPN and SVGIG (reference sequence).

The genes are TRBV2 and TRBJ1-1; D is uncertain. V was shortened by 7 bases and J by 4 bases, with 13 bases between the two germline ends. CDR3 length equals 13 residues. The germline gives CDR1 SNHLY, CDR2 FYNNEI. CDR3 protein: CASTSTRSTEAFF. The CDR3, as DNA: TGTGCCAGCACGAGCACCAGGAGCACTGAAGCTTTCTTT.

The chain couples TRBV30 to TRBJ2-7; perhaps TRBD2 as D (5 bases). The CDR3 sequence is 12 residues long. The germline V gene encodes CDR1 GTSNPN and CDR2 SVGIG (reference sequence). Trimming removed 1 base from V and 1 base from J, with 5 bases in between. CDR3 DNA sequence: TGTGCCTGGAGTGCGGGGTCCTACGAGCAGTACTTC. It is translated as CAWSAGSYEQYF. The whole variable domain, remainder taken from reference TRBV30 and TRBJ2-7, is SQTIHQWPATLVQPVGSPLSLECTVEGTSNPNLYWYRQAAGRGLQLLFYSVGIGQISSEVPQNLSASRPQDRQFILSSKKLLLSDSGFYLCAWSAGSYEQYFGPGTRLTVT.

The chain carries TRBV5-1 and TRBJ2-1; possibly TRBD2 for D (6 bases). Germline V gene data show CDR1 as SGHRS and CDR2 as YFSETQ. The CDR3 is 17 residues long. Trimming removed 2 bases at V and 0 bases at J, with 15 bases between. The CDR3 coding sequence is TGCGCCAGCAGCTTCCTAGCCTCCGGGGGCTCCTACAATGAGCAGTTCTTC. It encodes CASSFLASGGSYNEQFF.

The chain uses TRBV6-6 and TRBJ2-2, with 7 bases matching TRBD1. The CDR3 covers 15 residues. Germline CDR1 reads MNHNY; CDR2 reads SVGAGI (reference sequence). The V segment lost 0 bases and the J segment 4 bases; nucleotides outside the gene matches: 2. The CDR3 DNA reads TGTGCCAGCAGTTACTCGGCAGGGGGCACCGGGGAGCTGTTTTTT. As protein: CASSYSAGGTGELFF.

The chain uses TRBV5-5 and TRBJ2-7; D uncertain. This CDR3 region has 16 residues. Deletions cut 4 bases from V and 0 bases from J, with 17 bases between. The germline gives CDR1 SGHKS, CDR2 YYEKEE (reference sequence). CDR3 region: CASSVGNQARSYEQYF. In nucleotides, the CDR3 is TGTGCCAGCAGCGTGGGGAATCAGGCACGCTCCTACGAGCAGTACTTC.

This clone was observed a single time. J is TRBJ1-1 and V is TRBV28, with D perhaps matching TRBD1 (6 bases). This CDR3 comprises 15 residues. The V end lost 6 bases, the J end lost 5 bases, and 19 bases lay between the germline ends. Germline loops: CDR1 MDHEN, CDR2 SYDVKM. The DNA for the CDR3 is TGTGCCAGCAGCCCTGCTTCCGGACAGAGGACTGAAGCTTTCTTT. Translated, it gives CASSPASGQRTEAFF.

For the CDR3, the DNA is TGTGCCAGCAGCTTTTCGAGTGGAACCTACGAGCAGTACTTC. Translating gives CASSFSSGTYEQYF. V usage is TRBV7-8 and J usage is TRBJ2-7, with no clear D. The germline CDR1 and CDR2 sequences are SGHVS and FQNEAQ. The CDR3 spans 14 residues. V shed 3 bases and J shed 2 bases, with 11 bases lying between them.